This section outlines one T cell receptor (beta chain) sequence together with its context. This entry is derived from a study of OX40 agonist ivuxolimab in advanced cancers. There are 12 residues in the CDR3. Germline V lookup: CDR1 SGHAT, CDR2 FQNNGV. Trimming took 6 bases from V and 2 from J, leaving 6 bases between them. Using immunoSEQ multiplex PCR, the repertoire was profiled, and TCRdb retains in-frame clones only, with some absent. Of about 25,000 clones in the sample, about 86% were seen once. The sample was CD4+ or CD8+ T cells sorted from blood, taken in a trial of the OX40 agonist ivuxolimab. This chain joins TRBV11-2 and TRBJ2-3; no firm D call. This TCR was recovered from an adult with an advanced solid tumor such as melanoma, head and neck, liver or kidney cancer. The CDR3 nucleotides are TGTGCCAGCAGTCTTTCCACAGATACGCAGTATTTT. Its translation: CASSLSTDTQYF. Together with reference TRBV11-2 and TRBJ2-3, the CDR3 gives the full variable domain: EAGVAQSPRYKIIEKRQSVAFWCNPISGHATLYWYQQILGQGPKLLIQFQNNGVVDDSQLPKDRFSAERLKGVDSTLKIQPAKLEDSAVYLCASSLSTDTQYFGPGTRLTVL.